A single sample gave rise to the 7 T cell receptor beta chains below, sequenced in a study of spatial heterogeneity in lung cancer. Documented time point: sample taken at primary tumor resection. Unsorted whole RNA samples from tumor, nontumor lung or frozen PBMC were sequenced. One entry per CDR3 protein, called by TCRdb with MiXCR from the 5' RACE reads. The table shows some 22,000 distinct CDR3 sequences, with roughly 4.5% occurring only once. Sequencing was performed on PBMCs, taken at surgery. All receptors derive from a male donor with early-stage non-small cell lung cancer.

This clonotype was counted at least ten times. The chain carries TRBV29-1 and TRBJ2-5, with D possibly matching TRBD2 (5 bases). The CDR3 covers 13 residues. From germline, CDR1 is SQVTM and CDR2 ANQGSEA. With 2 bases removed from V and 5 bases from J, the gap between germline ends came to 12 bases. CDR3 DNA sequence: TGCAGCGTTGAACCTATTCGAGGGGAGACCCAGTACTTC. Its protein product is CSVEPIRGETQYF.

This clonotype was seen at least ten times. This rearrangement joins TRBV5-1 to TRBJ2-7; no definite D call. The V and J ends lost 4 bases and 7 bases respectively, with 21 bases between them. This CDR3 region has 15 residues. Germline loops: CDR1 SGHRS, CDR2 YFSETQ. CDR3 in DNA: TGCGCCAGCAGCCCCGGAGCTCTTTCGACCTCGGAGCAGTACTTC. Protein: CASSPGALSTSEQYF.

This clonotype was observed at least ten times. This chain joins TRBV30 and TRBJ1-1, with 8 bases aligning to TRBD1. CDR3 length: 13 amino acids. Germline CDR1 reads GTSNPN; CDR2 reads SVGIG (reference sequence). The V and J ends lost 7 bases and 0 bases, in that order; junction bases with no gene match: 4. CDR3: CASQGAVNTEAFF. The CDR3 bases are TGTGCCTCTCAGGGGGCAGTGAACACTGAAGCTTTCTTT.

This clonotype is labeled as medium-sized. This rearrangement joins TRBV10-3 to TRBJ2-3; 10 positions match TRBD2. V was clipped by 3 bases and J by 4 bases; unmatched bases: 7. Per germline, CDR1 ENHRY and CDR2 SYGVKD. The CDR3 spans 16 residues. CDR3 nucleotide sequence: TGTGCCATCAGTGACCCTAGCGGGAGTGGGTCAGATACGCAGTATTTT. The encoded protein is CAISDPSGSGSDTQYF.

This clonotype was seen repeatedly, ten times or more. This chain joins TRBV6-5 and TRBJ2-3, with 8 nucleotides matching TRBD2. From germline, CDR1 is MNHEY and CDR2 SVGAGI. This CDR3 has 15 amino acids. The V and J ends lost 8 bases and 3 bases, in that order; junction bases with no gene match: 10. The CDR3 nucleotides are TGTGCCAGCTCTGGAGGGTTAGCGGGAACAGATACGCAGTATTTT. This translates into CASSGGLAGTDTQYF.

This clonotype has at least ten counts. The rearrangement uses TRBV18 and TRBJ1-2, with D unresolved. This CDR3 comprises 13 residues. CDR1 is KGHSH and CDR2 is LQKENI in the germline V gene. Between the trimmed V and J ends, which lost 0 bases and 6 bases, there was a span of 8 bases. CDR3: CASSPPVGNGYTF. DNA for the CDR3: TGTGCCAGCTCACCACCTGTAGGCAATGGCTACACCTTC.

This clonotype came up many times. The chain couples TRBV5-1 to TRBJ2-1; no definite D call. Trimming stripped 4 bases from V and 10 bases from J, with 21 bases between. Germline-derived CDR1 and CDR2 are SGHRS and YFSETQ. This CDR3 has 15 amino acids. Here the CDR3 DNA reads TGCGCCAGCAGCCCGGAAGTGGGCGTCTTAATGGAGCAGTTCTTC. Its protein product is CASSPEVGVLMEQFF.